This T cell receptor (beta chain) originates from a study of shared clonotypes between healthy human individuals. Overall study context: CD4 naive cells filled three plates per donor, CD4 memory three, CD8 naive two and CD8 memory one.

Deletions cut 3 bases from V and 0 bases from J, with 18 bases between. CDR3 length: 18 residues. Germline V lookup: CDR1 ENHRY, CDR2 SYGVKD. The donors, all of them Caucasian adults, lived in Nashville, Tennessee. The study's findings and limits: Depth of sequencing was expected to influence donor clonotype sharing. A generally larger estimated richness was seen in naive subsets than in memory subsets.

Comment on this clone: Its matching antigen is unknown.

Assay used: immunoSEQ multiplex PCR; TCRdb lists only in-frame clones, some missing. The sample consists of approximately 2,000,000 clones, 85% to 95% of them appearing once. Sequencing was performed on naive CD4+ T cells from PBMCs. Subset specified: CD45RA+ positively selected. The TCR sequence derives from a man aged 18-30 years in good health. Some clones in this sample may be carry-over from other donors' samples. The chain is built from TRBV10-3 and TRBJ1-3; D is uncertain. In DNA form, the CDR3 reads TGTGCCATCAGTGAATCGCCCTTAAACAGATACTCTGGAAACACCATATATTTT. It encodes CAISESPLNRYSGNTIYF.